A single TCR beta chain is shown here with its context. Its antigen is unknown. The record originates from a study of immune cell composition in non-small cell lung cancer. Looking at the study overall: Most cases were lung adenocarcinoma or squamous cell carcinoma.

Normal lung was sampled as far from the tumour as possible, at least 3 cm. Frozen unsorted single-cell suspensions supplied the genomic DNA. Study-level results: Tumour-associated clones >0.5% occurred in 30% to 35% of adenocarcinomas, approximately 74% of squamous.

V was trimmed by 5 bases and J by 2 bases, leaving 12 bases between them. The CDR3 length is 15 residues. Germline lookup yields CDR1 SGHTA and CDR2 FQGNSA. Sequencing used immunoSEQ multiplex PCR; TCRdb keeps in-frame clones, though not all of them. The sample includes about 3,000 clones, 66% seen only once; the top ten take approximately 10%. Sequenced sample: non-adjacent lung tissue. This chain joins TRBV7-2 and TRBJ2-2; D may be TRBD1 (6 bases). The TCR originated in a human donor with non-small cell lung cancer. The DNA of the CDR3 is TGTGCCAGCAGCCCACAGGGTTTTAACACCGGGGAGCTGTTTTTT. Encoded protein: CASSPQGFNTGELFF. The full variable domain, completed using reference TRBV7-2 and TRBJ2-2, is GAGVSQSPSNKVTEKGKDVELRCDPISGHTALYWYRQSLGQGLEFLIYFQGNSAPDKSGLPSDRFSAERTGGSVSTLTIQRTQQEDSAVYLCASSPQGFNTGELFFGEGSRLTVL.